This T cell receptor (beta chain) was observed in a study of blood T cell repertoires in COVID-19. Study-level information: T cells, B-cell-depleted T cells, or PBMCs provided the cDNA or gDNA that served as material.

V dropped 5 bases and J dropped 4; count of bases not matched to a gene: 6. Germline values: CDR1 MNHEY, CDR2 SVGAGI. This CDR3 comprises 15 residues. Original processing notes: Researchers report that nucleated cell counts were estimated from reference gene primer amplification. The assay was immunoSEQ multiplex PCR, and TCRdb's table has in-frame clones only and misses some. V, J and clone size derive from that table, while D and trimming were established from the DNA sequence. The sample carries approximately 230,000 clones, about 91% recorded once. The TCR originated in a man aged 80 or over with acute or convalescent COVID-19. The specimen was peripheral blood. The chain combines TRBV6-5 with TRBJ2-2, with 8 bases fitting TRBD1. The CDR3 coding sequence is TGTGCCAGCAGTCAGGGGGCCGCGGGCACCGGGGAGCTGTTTTTT. Protein sequence: CASSQGAAGTGELFF.